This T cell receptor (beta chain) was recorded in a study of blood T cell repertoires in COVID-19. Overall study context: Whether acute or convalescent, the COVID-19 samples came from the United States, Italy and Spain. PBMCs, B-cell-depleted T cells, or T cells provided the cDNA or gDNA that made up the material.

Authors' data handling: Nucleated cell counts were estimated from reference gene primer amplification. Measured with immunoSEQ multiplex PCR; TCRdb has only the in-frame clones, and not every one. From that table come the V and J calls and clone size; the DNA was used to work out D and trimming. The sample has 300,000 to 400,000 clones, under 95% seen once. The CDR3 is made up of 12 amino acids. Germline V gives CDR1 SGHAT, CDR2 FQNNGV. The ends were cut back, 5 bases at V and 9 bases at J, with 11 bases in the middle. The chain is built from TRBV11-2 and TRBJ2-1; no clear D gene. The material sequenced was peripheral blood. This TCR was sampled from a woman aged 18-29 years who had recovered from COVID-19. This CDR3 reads CASSRYSGEQFF. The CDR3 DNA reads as TGTGCCAGCAGCCGTTACAGTGGTGAGCAGTTCTTC.